Below, one TCR beta chain is given with its context. Its antigen is unidentified. The source of the sample is a study of cytomegalovirus exposure and HLA in healthy donors. Turning to the study itself: Early release data held 75 million to 100 million unique TCRs from HLA-typed donors.

60 Vbeta and 13 Jbeta primers were used in PCR. Per the original data handling: The authors later counted roughly 77 million unique TCR beta chains, 9.5 million to 13 million of them shared. Generated by immunoSEQ multiplex PCR, the TCRdb table keeps only in-frame clones and is missing some. V, J and clone size are taken as reported in that table, and D and trimming were inferred from the DNA itself. The sample lists approximately 110,000 clones, around 73% occurring once. Looked up from germline, CDR1 is GTSNPN and CDR2 is SVGIG (reference sequence). V dropped 5 bases and J dropped 2 bases, with 7 bases sitting between them. The CDR3 runs to 13 residues. Study-wide results and caveats: A previous analysis found most TCR beta V segments productive roughly 87% or roughly 30% of the time.

The sample comprised PBMCs. This chain joins TRBV30 and TRBJ2-6; possible D gene TRBD1, 6 bases. This TCR was sampled from a man in his sixties in good health and CMV-seropositive. For the CDR3, the DNA is TGTGCCTGGCAGGGGACTGGGGCCAACGTCCTGACTTTC. Translating gives CAWQGTGANVLTF.